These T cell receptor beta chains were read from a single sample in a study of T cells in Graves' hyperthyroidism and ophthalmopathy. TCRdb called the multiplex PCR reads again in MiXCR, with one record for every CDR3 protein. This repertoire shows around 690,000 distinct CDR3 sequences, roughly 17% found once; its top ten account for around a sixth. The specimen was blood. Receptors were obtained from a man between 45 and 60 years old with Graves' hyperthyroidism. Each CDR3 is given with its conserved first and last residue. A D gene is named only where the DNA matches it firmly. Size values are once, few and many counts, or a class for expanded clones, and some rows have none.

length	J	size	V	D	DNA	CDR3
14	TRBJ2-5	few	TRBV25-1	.	TGTGCCAGCAGTGACATGGGAGTTCAAGAGACCCAGTACTTC	CASSDMGVQETQYF
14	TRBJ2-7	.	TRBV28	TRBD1	TGTGCCAGCAATACCGGGACAGGGGTGCCCGAGCAGTACTTC	CASNTGTGVPEQYF
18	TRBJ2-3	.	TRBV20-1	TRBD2	TGCAGTGCTAGAGAAGGGGCTAGCGGGAGCGTCGGCGCAGATACGCAGTATTTT	CSAREGASGSVGADTQYF
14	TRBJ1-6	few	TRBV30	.	TGTGCCTGGACCGTCGGACAGTATAATTCACCCCTCCACTTT	CAWTVGQYNSPLHF
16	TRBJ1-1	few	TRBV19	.	TGTGCCAGTACCCTTTATGGAGGCAGAATGAACACTGAAGCTTTCTTT	CASTLYGGRMNTEAFF
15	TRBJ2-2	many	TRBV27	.	TGTGCCAGCAGTTTATACCTGGAAGGGACCGGGGAGCTGTTTTTT	CASSLYLEGTGELFF
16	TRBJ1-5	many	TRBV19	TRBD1	TGTGCCAGTAGTATCCTACGGGGACAGGGGAGTCAGCCCCAGCATTTT	CASSILRGQGSQPQHF
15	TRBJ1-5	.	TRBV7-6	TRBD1	TGTGCCAGCAGCCAGGGAACAGGGGGGGAGCAGCCCCAGCATTTT	CASSQGTGGEQPQHF
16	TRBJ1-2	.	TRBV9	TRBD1	TGTGCCAGCAGCGGGACCGGACAGGGGAGGGCCTATAGCTACACCTTC	CASSGTGQGRAYSYTF
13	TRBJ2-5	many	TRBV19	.	TGTGCCAGTAGTATTGGGCAGTTGGAGACCCAGTACTTC	CASSIGQLETQYF
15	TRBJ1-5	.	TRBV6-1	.	TGTGCCAGCAGTAAGGGATTCATGGAGAATCAGCCCCAGCATTTT	CASSKGFMENQPQHF
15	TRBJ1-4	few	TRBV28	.	TGTGCCAGCAGTTTCATCGACAGAGCGGGTGAAAAACTGTTTTTT	CASSFIDRAGEKLFF
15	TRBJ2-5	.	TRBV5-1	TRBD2	TGCGCCAGCAGCCTGATTTTAGCGGGAGAAGAGACCCAGTACTTC	CASSLILAGEETQYF
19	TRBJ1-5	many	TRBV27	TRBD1	TGTGCCAGCAGTTTTATCCGGGACAGCGGGTTATTTAGCAATCAGCCCCAGCATTTT	CASSFIRDSGLFSNQPQHF
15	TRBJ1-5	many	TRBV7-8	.	TGTGCCAGCAGCTCAAAGTTGGGGGGTAATCAGCCCCAGCATTTT	CASSSKLGGNQPQHF
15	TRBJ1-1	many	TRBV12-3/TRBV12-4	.	TGTGCCAGCAGTCCCTCGGGTCGTCTGAACACTGAAGCTTTCTTT	CASSPSGRLNTEAFF
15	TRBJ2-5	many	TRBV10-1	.	TGCGCCAGCAGTGGAGTAGAACAGTACCAAGAGACCCAGTACTTC	CASSGVEQYQETQYF
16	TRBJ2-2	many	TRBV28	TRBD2	TGTGCCAGCAGTTCCGGGACTAGCGGAGGCCGGGGGGAGCTGTTTTTT	CASSSGTSGGRGELFF
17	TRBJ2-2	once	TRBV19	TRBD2	TGTGCCGGTAGTACTCCTAGCGGGAGGTGGTTGGCCGGGGAGCTGTTTTTT	CAGSTPSGRWLAGELFF
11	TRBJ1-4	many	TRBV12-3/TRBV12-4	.	TGTGCCATCCTCAAAAAAAGAAAACTGTTTTTT	CAILKKRKLFF
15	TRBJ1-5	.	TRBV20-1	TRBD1	TGCAGTGCTAGCCCCAGTATGACAGGGAATCAGCCCCAGCATTTT	CSASPSMTGNQPQHF
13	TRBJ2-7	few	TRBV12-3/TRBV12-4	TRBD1	TGTGCCAGCAGTGGGCAGGGGGTACTGTGGCAGTACTTC	CASSGQGVLWQYF
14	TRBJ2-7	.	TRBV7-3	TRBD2	TGTGCCAGCAGCCCCCCGCGGGAGGCTGACGAGCAGTACTTC	CASSPPREADEQYF
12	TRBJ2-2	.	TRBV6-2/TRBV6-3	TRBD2	TGTGCCAGCATCAGAGCGGGAAGGGAGCTGTTTTTT	CASIRAGRELFF
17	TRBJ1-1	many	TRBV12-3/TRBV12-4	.	TGTGCCAGCAGTCCCCTCCCCGGGACCCTCATGAACACTGAAGCTTTCTTT	CASSPLPGTLMNTEAFF
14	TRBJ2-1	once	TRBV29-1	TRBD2	TGCAGCGGCGACGGGACTAGCGGGAGCGGAGAGCAGTTCTTC	CSGDGTSGSGEQFF
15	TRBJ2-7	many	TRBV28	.	TGTGCCAGCAGTTCCCCACAGGGTTCCACCTACGAGCAGTACTTC	CASSSPQGSTYEQYF
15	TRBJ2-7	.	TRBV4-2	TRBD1	TGTGCCAGCAGCATCCCGGGACAGGGGGTCCGCGAGCAGTACTTC	CASSIPGQGVREQYF
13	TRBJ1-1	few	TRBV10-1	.	TGCGCCAGCAGTGAGTCGAAATCCACTGAAGCTTTCTTT	CASSESKSTEAFF